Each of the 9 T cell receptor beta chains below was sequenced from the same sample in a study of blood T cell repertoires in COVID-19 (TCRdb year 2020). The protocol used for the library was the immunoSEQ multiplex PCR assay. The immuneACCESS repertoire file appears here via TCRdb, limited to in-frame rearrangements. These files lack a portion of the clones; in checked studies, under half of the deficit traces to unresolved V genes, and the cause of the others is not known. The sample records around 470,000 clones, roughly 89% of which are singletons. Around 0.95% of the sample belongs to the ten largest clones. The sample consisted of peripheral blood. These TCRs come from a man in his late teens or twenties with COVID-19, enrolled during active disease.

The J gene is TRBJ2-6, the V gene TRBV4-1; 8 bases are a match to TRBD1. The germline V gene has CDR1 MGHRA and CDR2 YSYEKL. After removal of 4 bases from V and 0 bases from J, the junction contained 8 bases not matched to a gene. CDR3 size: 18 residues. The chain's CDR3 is CASSLRTGPASGANVLTF. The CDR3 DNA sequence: TGCGCCAGCAGCCTTCGGACAGGGCCGGCCTCTGGGGCCAACGTCCTGACTTTC.

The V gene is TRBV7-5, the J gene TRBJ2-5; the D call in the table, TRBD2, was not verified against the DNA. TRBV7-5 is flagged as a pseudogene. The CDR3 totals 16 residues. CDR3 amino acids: CVRSLFLFNSQETQYF. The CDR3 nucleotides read TGTGTCAGAAGCTTATTTCTATTCAACTCTCAAGAGACCCAGTACTTC.

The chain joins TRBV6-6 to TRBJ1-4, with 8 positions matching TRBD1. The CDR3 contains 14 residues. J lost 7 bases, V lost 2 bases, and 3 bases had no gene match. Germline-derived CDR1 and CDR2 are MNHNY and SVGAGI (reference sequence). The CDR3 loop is CASSYLQGGEKLFF. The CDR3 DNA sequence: TGTGCCAGCAGTTACCTACAGGGGGGTGAAAAACTGTTTTTT.

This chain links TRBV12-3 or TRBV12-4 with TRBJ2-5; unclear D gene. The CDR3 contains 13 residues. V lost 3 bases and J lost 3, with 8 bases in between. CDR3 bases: TGTGCCAGCAGTTTTCTGGCGGAAGAGACCCAGTACTTC. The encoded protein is CASSFLAEETQYF.

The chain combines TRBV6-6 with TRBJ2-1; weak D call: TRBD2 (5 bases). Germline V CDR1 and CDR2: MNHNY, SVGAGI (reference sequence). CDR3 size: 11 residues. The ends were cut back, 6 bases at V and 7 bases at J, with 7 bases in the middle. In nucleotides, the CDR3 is TGTGCCAGCAGCAGAGGGAATGAGCAGTTCTTC. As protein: CASSRGNEQFF.

The CDR3 nucleotides read TGCGCCAGCAGCCAAGTCCTCGGTCATACCTACGAGCAGTACTTC. Its translation: CASSQVLGHTYEQYF. The chain is built from TRBV4-1 and TRBJ2-7; D is ambiguous. V dropped 1 base and J dropped 2 bases, with 12 bases sitting between them. The CDR3 covers 15 residues. Per the germline V gene, CDR1 is MGHRA and CDR2 is YSYEKL.

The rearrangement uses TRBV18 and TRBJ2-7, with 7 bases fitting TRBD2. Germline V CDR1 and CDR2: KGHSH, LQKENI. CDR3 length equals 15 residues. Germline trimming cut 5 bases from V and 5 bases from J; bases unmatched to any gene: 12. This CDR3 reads CASSAASGRWNEQYF. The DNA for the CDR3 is TGTGCCAGCTCAGCTGCTAGCGGTCGATGGAACGAGCAGTACTTC.

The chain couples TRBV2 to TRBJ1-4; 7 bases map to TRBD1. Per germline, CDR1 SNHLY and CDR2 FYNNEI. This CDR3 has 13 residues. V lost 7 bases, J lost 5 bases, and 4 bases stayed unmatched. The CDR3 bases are TGTGCCAGCACCGGGACAGCGAATGAAAAACTGTTTTTT. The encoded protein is CASTGTANEKLFF.

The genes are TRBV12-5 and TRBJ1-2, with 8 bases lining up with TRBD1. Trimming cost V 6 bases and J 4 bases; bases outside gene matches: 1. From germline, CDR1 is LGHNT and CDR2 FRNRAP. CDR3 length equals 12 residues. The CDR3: CASGQGGYGYTF. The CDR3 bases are TGTGCTAGTGGACAGGGGGGCTATGGCTACACCTTC.